This T cell receptor beta chain stems from a study of T-cell memory formation after mild COVID-19. From germline, CDR1 is SEHNR and CDR2 FQNEAQ (reference sequence). The length of the CDR3 is 16 residues. With V trimmed by 4 bases and J by 7 bases, 12 bases remained unmatched. This clonotype appeared a few times. MiXCR, run by TCRdb on the 5' RACE reads, gives a single entry per CDR3 protein. Among about 560,000 distinct CDR3 sequences listed, about 20% were seen once. The clonotype was recovered from an adult woman who had mild COVID-19 (a few samples of this study predate the infection). Cell type and time point are not known. This chain joins TRBV7-9 and TRBJ2-7; 11 bases are a match to TRBD2. Material for sequencing was PBMCs or a T cell subset sorted from them (not recorded which). This chain's CDR3 is CASSSGTSGSYREQYF. The CDR3 coding sequence is TGTGCCAGCAGCTCGGGGACTAGCGGTTCTTATCGGGAGCAGTACTTC.